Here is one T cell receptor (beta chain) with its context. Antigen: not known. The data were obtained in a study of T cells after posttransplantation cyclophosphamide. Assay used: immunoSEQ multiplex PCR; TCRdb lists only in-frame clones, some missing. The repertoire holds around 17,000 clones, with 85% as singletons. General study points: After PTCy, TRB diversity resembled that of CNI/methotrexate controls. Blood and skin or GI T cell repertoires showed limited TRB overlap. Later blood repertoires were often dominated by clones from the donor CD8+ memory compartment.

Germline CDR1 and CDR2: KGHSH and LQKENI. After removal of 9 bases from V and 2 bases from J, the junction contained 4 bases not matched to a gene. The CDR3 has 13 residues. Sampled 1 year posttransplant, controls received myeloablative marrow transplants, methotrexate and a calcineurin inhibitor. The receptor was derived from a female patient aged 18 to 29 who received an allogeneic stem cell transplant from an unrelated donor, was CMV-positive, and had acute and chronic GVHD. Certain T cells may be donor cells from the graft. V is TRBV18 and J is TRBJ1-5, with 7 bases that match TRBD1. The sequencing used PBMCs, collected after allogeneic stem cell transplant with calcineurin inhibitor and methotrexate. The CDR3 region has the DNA TGTGCCAGTTCCAGGGGGGGCAATCAGCCCCAGCATTTT. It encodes CASSRGGNQPQHF.